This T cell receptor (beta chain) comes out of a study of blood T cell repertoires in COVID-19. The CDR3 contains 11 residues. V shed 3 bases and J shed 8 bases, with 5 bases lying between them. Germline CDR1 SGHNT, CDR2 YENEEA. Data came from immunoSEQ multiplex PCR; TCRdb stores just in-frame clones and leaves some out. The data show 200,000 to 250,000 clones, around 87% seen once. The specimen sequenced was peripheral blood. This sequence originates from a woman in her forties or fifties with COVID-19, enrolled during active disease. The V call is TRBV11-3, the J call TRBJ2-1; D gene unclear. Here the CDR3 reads CASSFRDEQFF. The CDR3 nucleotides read TGTGCCAGCAGCTTCCGGGATGAGCAGTTCTTC. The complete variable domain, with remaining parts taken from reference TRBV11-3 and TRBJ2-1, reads EAGVVQSPRYKIIEKKQPVAFWCNPISGHNTLYWYLQNLGQGPELLIRYENEEAVDDSQLPKDRFSAERLKGVDSTLKIQPAELGDSAVYLCASSFRDEQFFGPGTRLTVL.